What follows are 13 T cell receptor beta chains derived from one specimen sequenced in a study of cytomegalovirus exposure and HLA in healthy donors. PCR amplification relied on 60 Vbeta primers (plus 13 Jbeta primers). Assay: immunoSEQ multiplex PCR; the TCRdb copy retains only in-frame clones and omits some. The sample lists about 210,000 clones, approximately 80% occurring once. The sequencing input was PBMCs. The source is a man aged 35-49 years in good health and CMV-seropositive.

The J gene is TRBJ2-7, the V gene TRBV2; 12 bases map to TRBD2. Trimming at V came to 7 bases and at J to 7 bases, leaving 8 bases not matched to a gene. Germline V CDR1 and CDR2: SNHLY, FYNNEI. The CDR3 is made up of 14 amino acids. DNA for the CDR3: TGTGCCAGCACGGGCCTAGCGGGGGGGCAAGAGCAGTACTTC. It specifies CASTGLAGGQEQYF.

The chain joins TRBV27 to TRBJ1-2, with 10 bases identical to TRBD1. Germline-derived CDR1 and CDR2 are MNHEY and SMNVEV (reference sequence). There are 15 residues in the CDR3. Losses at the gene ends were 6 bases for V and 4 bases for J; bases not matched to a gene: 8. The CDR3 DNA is TGTGCCAGCAGACCAAAGGGACAGGGGATCTATGGCTACACCTTC. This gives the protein CASRPKGQGIYGYTF.

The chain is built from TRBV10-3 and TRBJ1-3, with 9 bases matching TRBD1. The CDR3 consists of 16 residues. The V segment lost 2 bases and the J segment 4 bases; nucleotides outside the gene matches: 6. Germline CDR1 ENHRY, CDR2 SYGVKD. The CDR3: CAISENRGLSGNTIYF. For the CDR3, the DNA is TGTGCCATCAGTGAGAACAGGGGGCTTTCGGGAAACACCATATATTTT.

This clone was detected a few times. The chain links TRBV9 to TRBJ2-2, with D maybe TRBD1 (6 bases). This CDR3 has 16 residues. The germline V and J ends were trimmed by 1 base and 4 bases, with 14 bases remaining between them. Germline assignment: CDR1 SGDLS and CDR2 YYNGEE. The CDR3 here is CASSVNPGAGTGELFF. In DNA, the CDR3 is TGTGCCAGCAGCGTAAATCCAGGGGCAGGCACCGGGGAGCTGTTTTTT.

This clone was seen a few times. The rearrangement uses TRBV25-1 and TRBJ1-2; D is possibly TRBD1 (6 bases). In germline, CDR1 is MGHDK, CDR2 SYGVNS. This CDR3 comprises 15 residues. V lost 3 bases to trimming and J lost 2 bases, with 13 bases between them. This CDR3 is CASSDRTRGNYGYTF. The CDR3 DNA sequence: TGTGCCAGCAGTGACAGGACCAGGGGAAACTATGGCTACACCTTC.

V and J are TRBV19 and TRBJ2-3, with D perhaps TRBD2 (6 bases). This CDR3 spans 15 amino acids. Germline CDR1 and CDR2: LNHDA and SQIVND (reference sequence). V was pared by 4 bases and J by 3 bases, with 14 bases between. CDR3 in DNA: TGTGCCAGTAGTACCCAGGGAGGAGGAACAGATACGCAGTATTTT. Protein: CASSTQGGGTDTQYF.

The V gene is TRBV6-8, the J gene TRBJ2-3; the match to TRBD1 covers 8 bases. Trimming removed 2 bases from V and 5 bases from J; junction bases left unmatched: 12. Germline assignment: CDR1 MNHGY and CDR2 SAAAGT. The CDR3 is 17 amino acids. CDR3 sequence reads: CASSYNRDRLGKDTQYF. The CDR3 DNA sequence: TGTGCCAGCAGTTACAACCGGGACAGGCTGGGGAAAGATACGCAGTATTTT.

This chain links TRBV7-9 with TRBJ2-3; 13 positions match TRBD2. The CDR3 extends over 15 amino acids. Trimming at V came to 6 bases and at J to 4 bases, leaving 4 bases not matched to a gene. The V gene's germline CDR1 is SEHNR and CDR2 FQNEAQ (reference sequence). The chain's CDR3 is CASSSGLAGADTQYF. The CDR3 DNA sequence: TGTGCCAGCAGTTCTGGACTAGCGGGGGCAGATACGCAGTATTTT. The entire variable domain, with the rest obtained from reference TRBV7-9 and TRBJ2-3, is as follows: DTGVSQNPRHKITKRGQNVTFRCDPISEHNRLYWYRQTLGQGPEFLTYFQNEAQLEKSRLLSDRFSAERPKGSFSTLEIQRTEQGDSAMYLCASSSGLAGADTQYFGPGTRLTVL.

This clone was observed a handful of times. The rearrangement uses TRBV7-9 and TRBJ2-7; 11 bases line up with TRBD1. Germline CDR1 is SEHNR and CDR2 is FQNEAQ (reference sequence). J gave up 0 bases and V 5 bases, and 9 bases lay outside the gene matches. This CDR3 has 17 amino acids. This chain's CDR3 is CASSPPGQGGSSYEQYF. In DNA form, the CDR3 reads TGTGCCAGCAGCCCACCGGGACAGGGGGGGAGCTCCTACGAGCAGTACTTC.

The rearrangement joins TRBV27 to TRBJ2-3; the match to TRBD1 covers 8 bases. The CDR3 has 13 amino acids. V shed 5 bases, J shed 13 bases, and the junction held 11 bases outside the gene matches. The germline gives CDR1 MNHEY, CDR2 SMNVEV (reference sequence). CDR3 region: CASSPRTGRFEYF. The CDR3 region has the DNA TGTGCCAGCAGTCCAAGGACAGGGAGATTTGAGTATTTT.

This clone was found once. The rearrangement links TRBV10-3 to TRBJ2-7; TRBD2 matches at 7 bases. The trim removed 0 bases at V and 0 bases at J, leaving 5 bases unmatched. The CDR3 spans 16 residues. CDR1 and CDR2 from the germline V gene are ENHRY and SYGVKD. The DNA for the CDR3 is TGTGCCATCAGTGAGTCGACCCGGGAGGCCTCCTACGAGCAGTACTTC. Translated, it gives CAISESTREASYEQYF.

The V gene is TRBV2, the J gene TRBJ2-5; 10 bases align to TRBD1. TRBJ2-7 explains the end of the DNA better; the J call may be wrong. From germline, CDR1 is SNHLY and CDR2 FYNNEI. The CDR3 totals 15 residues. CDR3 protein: CASSERTGGSYEQYF. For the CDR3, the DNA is TGTGCCAGCAGTGAACGGACAGGGGGTTCCTACGAGCAGTACTTC.

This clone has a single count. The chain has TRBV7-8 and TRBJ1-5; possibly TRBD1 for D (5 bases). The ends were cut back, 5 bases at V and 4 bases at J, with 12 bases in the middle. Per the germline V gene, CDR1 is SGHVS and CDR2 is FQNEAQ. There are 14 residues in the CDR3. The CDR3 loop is CASSPDSRNQPQHF. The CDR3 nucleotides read TGTGCCAGCAGCCCAGACAGCAGAAATCAGCCCCAGCATTTT.